This entry lists 24 T cell receptor beta chains sequenced from one sample in a study of CD8+ T cells in alopecia areata. Treatment specified: oral pan-JAK inhibitor, 5-10 mg twice daily. RNA was isolated and reverse transcribed to cDNA, the sequencing template. Data came from immunoSEQ multiplex PCR; TCRdb stores just in-frame clones and leaves some out. The table has some 180,000 clones, around 51% seen once. Sequences were derived from CD8+ T cells sorted from blood, sampled around week 54, from a patient treated with tofacitinib. The receptors originated from a human donor with alopecia areata.

The V call is TRBV7-2, the J call TRBJ2-7, with 8 bases fitting TRBD1. V lost 1 base, J lost 2 bases, and 1 base stayed unmatched. In germline, CDR1 is SGHTA, CDR2 FQGNSA. The CDR3 runs 14 residues. The CDR3 DNA is TGTGCCAGCAGCTTAGAGACAGGGGCCTACGAGCAGTACTTC. This gives the protein CASSLETGAYEQYF.

In this sample, this clone turned up a few times. The rearrangement uses TRBV30 and TRBJ1-2; D gene unclear. V dropped 7 bases and J dropped 8 bases, with 17 bases sitting between them. The CDR3 is made up of 12 amino acids. Germline V gene data show CDR1 as GTSNPN and CDR2 as SVGIG (reference sequence). In DNA form, the CDR3 reads TGTGCCTCCCCGGAGGCTTCCGGGGGCTACACCTTC. Translated: CASPEASGGYTF.

The chain recombines TRBV14 with TRBJ1-6, with TRBD1 as a possible D gene (6 bases). The CDR3 is made up of 18 amino acids. Trimming cost V 2 bases and J 7 bases, with 21 bases left between them. In germline, CDR1 is SGHDN, CDR2 FVKESK. CDR3 protein: CASSQHPRDTGPNSPLHF. The CDR3 DNA follows: TGTGCCAGCAGCCAACACCCCCGGGACACGGGACCGAATTCACCCCTCCACTTT.

V usage is TRBV5-6 and J usage is TRBJ2-3, with D possibly being TRBD2 (7 bases). This CDR3 spans 16 amino acids. Germline-derived CDR1 and CDR2 are SGHDT and YYEEEE. Trimming shortened V by 1 base and J by 3 bases, and 15 bases separated the two germline ends. The CDR3, as DNA: TGTGCCAGCAGCTTGATTTCGGGGGGCTTAACAGATACGCAGTATTTT. Amino acid sequence: CASSLISGGLTDTQYF.

This clone showed up just once. V gene TRBV6-5 combines with J gene TRBJ1-6; D is unclear. The CDR3 length is 13 residues. CDR1 and CDR2 (germline): MNHEY, SVGAGI. The ends were cut back, 5 bases at V and 7 bases at J, with 9 bases in the middle. The CDR3 protein is CASSEGINSPLHF. In DNA, the CDR3 is TGTGCCAGCAGTGAAGGAATAAATTCACCCCTCCACTTT.

The rearrangement uses TRBV6-1 and TRBJ2-7, with TRBD2 as a possible D gene (5 bases). This CDR3 comprises 13 residues. The V and J ends lost 0 bases and 6 bases respectively, with 9 bases between them. Germline assignment: CDR1 MNHNS and CDR2 SASEGT. The CDR3 DNA reads TGTGCCAGCAGTGAAGCGGAGGCAGGCGAGCAGTACTTC. Protein product: CASSEAEAGEQYF.

This clone has more than one count but fewer than ten. CDR3 in DNA: TGTGCCAGCAGCCCCCCCGAGGGGCCGGGCTATGGCTACACCTTC. It is translated as CASSPPEGPGYGYTF. V and J are TRBV7-9 and TRBJ1-2; maybe TRBD1 (5 bases). The CDR3 covers 15 residues. Per germline, CDR1 SEHNR and CDR2 FQNEAQ (reference sequence). Trimming took 5 bases from V and 4 from J, leaving 17 bases between them.

The rearrangement joins TRBV6-5 to TRBJ2-5; 9 bases fit TRBD1. With 4 bases clipped from V and 0 bases from J, the junction kept 3 bases outside the gene matches. Germline V lookup: CDR1 MNHEY, CDR2 SVGAGI. The CDR3 sequence is 15 residues long. CDR3 DNA sequence: TGTGCCAGCAGTTCTGGACAGGGGTACCAAGAGACCCAGTACTTC. Protein product: CASSSGQGYQETQYF.

CDR3 coding DNA: TGTGCCAGCAGCTTATGGGGGAACACTGAAGCTTTCTTT. It specifies CASSLWGNTEAFF. V is TRBV11-2 and J is TRBJ1-1; D gene ambiguous. Trimming took off 2 bases at V and 1 base at J, with 5 bases between the two ends. CDR3 length: 13 amino acids. CDR1 and CDR2 from the germline V gene are SGHAT and FQNNGV.

The chain recombines TRBV13 with TRBJ2-7; perhaps TRBD1 as D (6 bases). The ends were cut back, 5 bases at V and 0 bases at J, with 11 bases in the middle. This CDR3 is 14 amino acids long. Germline V gene data show CDR1 as PRHDT and CDR2 as FYEKMQ (reference sequence). The DNA for the CDR3 is TGTGCCAGCAGCCCAGGGACACGCTCCTACGAGCAGTACTTC. Amino acids: CASSPGTRSYEQYF.

As concerns this clone: The germline gene is not matched at one end of the junction; a read error may be the cause. This chain uses TRBV7-7 with TRBJ1-1; D ambiguous. CDR1 and CDR2 (germline): SSHAT, FNYEAQ (reference sequence). This CDR3 has 13 amino acids. The DNA of the CDR3 is TGTGCTAGCAGCCCCAGTCTTGGCACTGAAGCTTTCTTT. It is translated as CASSPSLGTEAFF.

The rearrangement joins TRBV27 to TRBJ1-5; possibly TRBD1 for D (6 bases). CDR1 is MNHEY, CDR2 SMNVEV, per germline (reference sequence). The CDR3 is 14 residues long. V shed 3 bases and J shed 7 bases, with 13 bases lying between them. The CDR3 sequence is CASSFEGGIQPQHF. DNA for the CDR3: TGTGCCAGCAGTTTTGAGGGGGGCATCCAGCCCCAGCATTTT.

The CDR3: CASSLGGGAIYNEQFF. The DNA of the CDR3 is TGTGCCAGCAGCCTTGGCGGGGGGGCCATCTACAATGAGCAGTTCTTC. The chain is built from TRBV27 and TRBJ2-1; 9 positions match TRBD2. Germline CDR1 MNHEY, CDR2 SMNVEV (reference sequence). The CDR3 covers 16 residues. V lost 6 bases, J lost 3 bases, and 9 bases stayed unmatched.

The chain joins TRBV2 to TRBJ1-2, with 7 bases identical to TRBD1. This CDR3 comprises 14 residues. CDR1 SNHLY and CDR2 FYNNEI come from the germline V gene. The V and J ends lost 1 base and 2 bases, in that order; junction bases with no gene match: 1. In DNA form, the CDR3 reads TGTGCCAGCAGTGAAGGGGGACAGAACTATGGCTACACCTTC. Translation gives CASSEGGQNYGYTF.

V usage is TRBV30 and J usage is TRBJ2-1; the D gene is possibly TRBD2 (7 bases). Germline V gene lookup returns CDR1 GTSNPN and CDR2 SVGIG (reference sequence). This CDR3 spans 14 amino acids. The V gene lost 4 bases and the J gene lost 9 bases, with 19 bases spanning the gap. CDR3 coding DNA: TGTGCCTGGACACGTGGGGGGGCCTTGATTGAGCAGTTCTTC. Translating gives CAWTRGGALIEQFF.

V is TRBV29-1 and J is TRBJ2-4; the match to TRBD2 covers 11 bases. This CDR3 spans 13 amino acids. Losses at the gene ends were 7 bases for V and 6 bases for J; bases not matched to a gene: 5. Germline V lookup: CDR1 SQVTM, CDR2 ANQGSEA. The CDR3, as DNA: TGCAGCGCATTTAGCGGGGGGGCAAACATTCAGTACTTC. This codes for CSAFSGGANIQYF.

The V gene is TRBV7-3, the J gene TRBJ2-2, with D perhaps TRBD1 (6 bases). With 5 bases removed from V and 6 bases from J, the gap between germline ends came to 10 bases. The germline V gene encodes CDR1 SGHTA and CDR2 FQGTGA. The CDR3 extends over 13 amino acids. Here the CDR3 reads CASSPAGAGELFF. CDR3 DNA sequence: TGTGCCAGCAGCCCGGCAGGGGCCGGGGAGCTGTTTTTT.

A few counts support this clone. V and J are TRBV2 and TRBJ2-3, with a weak D call TRBD2 (5 bases). The CDR3 sequence is 13 residues long. Germline values: CDR1 SNHLY, CDR2 FYNNEI. V was cut by 4 bases and J by 3 bases, with 8 bases left in between. The DNA of the CDR3 is TGTGCCAGCAGTGCCGGGGTTACAGATACGCAGTATTTT. Residues: CASSAGVTDTQYF.

V is TRBV2 and J is TRBJ2-1, with 11 bases identical to TRBD2. Germline CDR1 SNHLY, CDR2 FYNNEI. CDR3 length: 14 residues. J lost 3 bases, V lost 7 bases, and 2 bases had no gene match. The CDR3 sequence: CASTGTSGYNEQFF. The CDR3 DNA is TGTGCCAGCACCGGGACTAGCGGCTACAATGAGCAGTTCTTC.

The V gene is TRBV5-1, the J gene TRBJ2-1; no reliable D call. The CDR3 runs 12 residues. Trimming removed 5 bases at V and 14 bases at J, with 17 bases between. Germline assignment: CDR1 SGHRS and CDR2 YFSETQ. CDR3 coding DNA: TGCGCCAGCAGTTACGACCCTAGGGATAAGTTCTTC. It encodes CASSYDPRDKFF.

The chain joins TRBV13 to TRBJ2-5; TRBD2 might be the D (5 bases). The CDR3 has 12 residues. The germline CDR1 and CDR2 sequences are PRHDT and FYEKMQ (reference sequence). Trimming removed 4 bases at V and 4 bases at J, with 7 bases between. CDR3 region: CASSWAGETQYF. For the CDR3, the DNA is TGTGCCAGCAGCTGGGCGGGAGAGACCCAGTACTTC. Full variable domain (missing parts from reference TRBV13 and TRBJ2-5): AAGVIQSPRHLIKEKRETATLKCYPIPRHDTVYWYQQGPGQDPQFLISFYEKMQSDKGSIPDRFSAQQFSDYHSELNMSSLELGDSALYFCASSWAGETQYFGPGTRLLVL.

In this sample, this clone turned up a few times. This chain connects TRBV7-6 to TRBJ2-3, with 10 bases identical to TRBD2. The trim removed 5 bases at V and 1 base at J, leaving 3 bases unmatched. CDR1 SGHVS and CDR2 FNYEAQ come from the germline V gene. CDR3 length: 15 residues. The DNA of the CDR3 is TGTGCCAGCAGCCTCGGACTAGCGGGCACAGATACGCAGTATTTT. Translating gives CASSLGLAGTDTQYF.

The rearrangement joins TRBV5-6 to TRBJ2-7; TRBD1 might be the D (5 bases). The CDR3 has 13 residues. Per the germline V gene, CDR1 is SGHDT and CDR2 is YYEEEE. V was trimmed by 4 bases and J by 2 bases, leaving 10 bases between them. The CDR3 sequence: CASSQQAAYEQYF. The CDR3 DNA reads TGTGCCAGCAGCCAACAGGCTGCCTACGAGCAGTACTTC.

CDR3 protein: CASSVSGGSGYTF. CDR3 nucleotide sequence: TGTGCCAGCAGCGTATCGGGGGGCAGTGGCTACACCTTC. This chain links TRBV14 with TRBJ1-2; TRBD1 is a possible D gene (6 bases). The CDR3 contains 13 residues. V lost 5 bases to trimming and J lost 7 bases, with 14 bases between them. Germline V gene sequence: CDR1 SGHDN, CDR2 FVKESK.